This T cell receptor (beta chain) was profiled in a study of T cells in Graves' hyperthyroidism and ophthalmopathy. Whole-study context: The initial diagnosis was the point when peripheral blood was collected, ahead of any treatment.

This clonotype was detected ten times or more. What it binds is unknown. Amplified TCR beta CDR3 regions derived from RNA transcripts. Carried out on the TCR CDR3, a first-round RT-PCR used the HTBI primer set. TCRdb processed the multiplex PCR reads anew with MiXCR; each CDR3 protein has one entry. The data hold a few hundred thousand distinct CDR3 sequences, with about 16% observed a single time. Overall study findings and caveats: Ophthalmopathy and stable hyperthyroidism were told apart by a 13 V-J model.

Investigators excluded patients with uncontrolled infection, other autoimmune disease, pregnancy or lactation. Based on clinical symptoms, serum thyroxine and TRAb, thyroid ultrasound and orbital computed tomography, diagnoses were reached. The CDR3 runs to 13 residues. Trimming took off 3 bases at V and 5 bases at J, with 11 bases between the two ends. Looked up from germline, CDR1 is SGHTS and CDR2 is YDEGEE. Sequenced sample: blood. This receptor was obtained from a woman under 40 with Graves' ophthalmopathy. The chain carries TRBV5-8 and TRBJ1-1; D unresolved. The chain's CDR3 is CASSSGSPTEAFF. CDR3 DNA sequence: TGTGCCAGCAGCTCCGGGTCGCCGACTGAAGCTTTCTTT.